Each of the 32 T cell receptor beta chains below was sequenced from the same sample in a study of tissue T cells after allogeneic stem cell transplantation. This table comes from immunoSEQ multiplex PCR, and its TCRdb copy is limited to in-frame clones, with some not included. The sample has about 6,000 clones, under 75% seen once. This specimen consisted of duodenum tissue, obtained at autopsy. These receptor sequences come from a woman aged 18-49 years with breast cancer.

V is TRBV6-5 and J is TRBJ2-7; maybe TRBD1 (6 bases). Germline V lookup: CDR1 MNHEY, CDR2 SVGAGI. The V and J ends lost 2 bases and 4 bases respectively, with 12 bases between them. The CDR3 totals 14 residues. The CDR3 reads CASSYTRGGYEQYF. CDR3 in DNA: TGTGCCAGCAGTTACACGAGAGGGGGATACGAGCAGTACTTC.

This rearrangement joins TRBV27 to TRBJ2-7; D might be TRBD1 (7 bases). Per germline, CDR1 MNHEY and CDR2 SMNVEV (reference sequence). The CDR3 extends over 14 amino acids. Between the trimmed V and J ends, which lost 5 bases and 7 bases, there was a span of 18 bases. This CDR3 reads CASSTNRGRGEQYF. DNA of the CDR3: TGTGCCAGCAGTACTAACAGGGGCCGGGGGGAGCAGTACTTC.

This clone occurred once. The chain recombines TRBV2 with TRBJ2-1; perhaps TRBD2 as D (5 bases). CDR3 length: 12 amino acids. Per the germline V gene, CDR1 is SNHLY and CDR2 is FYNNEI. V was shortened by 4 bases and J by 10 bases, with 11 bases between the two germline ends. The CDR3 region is CASSGASREQFF. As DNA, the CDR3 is TGTGCCAGCAGTGGGGCTAGCCGGGAGCAGTTCTTC.

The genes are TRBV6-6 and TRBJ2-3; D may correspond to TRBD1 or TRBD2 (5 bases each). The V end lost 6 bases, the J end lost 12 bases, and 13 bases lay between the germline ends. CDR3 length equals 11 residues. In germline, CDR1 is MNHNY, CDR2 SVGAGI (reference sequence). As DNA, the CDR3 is TGTGCCAGCAGATCCGGGACGGGACAGTATTTT. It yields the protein CASRSGTGQYF.

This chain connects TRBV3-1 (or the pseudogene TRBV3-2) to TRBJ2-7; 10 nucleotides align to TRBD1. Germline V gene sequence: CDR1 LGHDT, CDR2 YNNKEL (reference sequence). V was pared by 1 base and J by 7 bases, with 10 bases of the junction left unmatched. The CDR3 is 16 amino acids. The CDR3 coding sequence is TGTGCCAGCAGCCAAGTAGGGGGGACAGGGGCCCGGGAGCAGTACTTC. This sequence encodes CASSQVGGTGAREQYF.

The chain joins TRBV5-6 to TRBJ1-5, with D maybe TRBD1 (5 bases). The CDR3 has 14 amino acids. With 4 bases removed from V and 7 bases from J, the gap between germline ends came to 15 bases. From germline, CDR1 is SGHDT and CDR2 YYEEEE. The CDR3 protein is CASSLGPGEQPQHF. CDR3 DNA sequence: TGTGCCAGCAGCCTCGGGCCGGGGGAACAGCCCCAGCATTTT.

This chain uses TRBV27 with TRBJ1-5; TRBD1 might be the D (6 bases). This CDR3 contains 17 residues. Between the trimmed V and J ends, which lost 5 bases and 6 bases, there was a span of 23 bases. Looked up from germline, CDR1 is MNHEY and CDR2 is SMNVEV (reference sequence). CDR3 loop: CASSTTRQGTGSQPQHF. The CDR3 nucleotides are TGTGCCAGCAGTACAACACGTCAGGGGACGGGGAGTCAGCCCCAGCATTTT.

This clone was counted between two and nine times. CDR3 region: CASSQVGNEQFF. The CDR3 DNA reads TGCGCCAGCAGCCAAGTCGGAAATGAGCAGTTCTTC. The J gene is TRBJ2-1, the V gene TRBV4-1; no reliable D call. The ends were cut back, 1 base at V and 7 bases at J, with 5 bases in the middle. This CDR3 comprises 12 residues. The germline gives CDR1 MGHRA, CDR2 YSYEKL.

The CDR3 sequence: CASRTGAEQYF. CDR3 sequence (DNA): TGTGCCAGCAGGACCGGGGCCGAGCAGTACTTC. The chain combines TRBV6-6 with TRBJ2-7; either TRBD1 or TRBD2 may fit D (5 bases each). CDR1 is MNHNY, CDR2 SVGAGI, per germline (reference sequence). This CDR3 contains 11 residues. V was pared by 6 bases and J by 6 bases, with 9 bases between.

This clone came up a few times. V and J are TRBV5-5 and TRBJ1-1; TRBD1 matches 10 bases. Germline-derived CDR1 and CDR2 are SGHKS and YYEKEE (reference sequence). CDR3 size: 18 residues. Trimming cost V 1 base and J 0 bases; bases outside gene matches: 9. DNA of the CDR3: TGTGCCAGCAGCTTGAGACAGGGGGCGGCCAGCATGAACACTGAAGCTTTCTTT. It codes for CASSLRQGAASMNTEAFF.

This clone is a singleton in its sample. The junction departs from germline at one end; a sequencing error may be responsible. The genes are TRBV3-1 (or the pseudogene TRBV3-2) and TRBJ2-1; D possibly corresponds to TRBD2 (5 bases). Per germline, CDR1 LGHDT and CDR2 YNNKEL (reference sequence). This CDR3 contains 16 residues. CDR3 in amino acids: CASNQEMRERDHEQFF. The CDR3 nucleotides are TGTGCCAGCAACCAAGAAATGAGGGAGAGAGACCATGAGCAGTTCTTC.

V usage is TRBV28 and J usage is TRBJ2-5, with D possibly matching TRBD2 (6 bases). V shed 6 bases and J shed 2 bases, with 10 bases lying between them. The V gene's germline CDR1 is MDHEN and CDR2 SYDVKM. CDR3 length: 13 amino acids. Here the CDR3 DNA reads TGTGCCAGCAGCTATAGCGGTCAAGAGACCCAGTACTTC. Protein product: CASSYSGQETQYF.

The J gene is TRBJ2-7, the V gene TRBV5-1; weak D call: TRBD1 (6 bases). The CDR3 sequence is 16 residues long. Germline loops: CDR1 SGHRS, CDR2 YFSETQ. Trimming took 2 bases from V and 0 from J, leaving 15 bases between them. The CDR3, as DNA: TGCGCCAGCAGCTTACACGGGACATTGAGCTCCTACGAGCAGTACTTC. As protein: CASSLHGTLSSYEQYF.

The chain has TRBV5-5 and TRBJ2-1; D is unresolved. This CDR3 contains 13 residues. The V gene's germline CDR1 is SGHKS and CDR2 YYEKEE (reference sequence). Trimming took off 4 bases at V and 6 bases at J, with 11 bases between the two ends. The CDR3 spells CASSLPSRNEQFF. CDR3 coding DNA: TGTGCCAGCAGCCTACCATCGCGCAATGAGCAGTTCTTC.

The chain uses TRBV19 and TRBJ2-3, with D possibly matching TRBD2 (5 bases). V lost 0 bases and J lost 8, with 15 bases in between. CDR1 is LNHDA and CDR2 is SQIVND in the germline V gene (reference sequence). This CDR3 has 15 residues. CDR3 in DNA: TGTGCCAGTAGTATAGACCCCCAAATAGCGACTACGCAGTATTTT. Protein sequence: CASSIDPQIATTQYF.

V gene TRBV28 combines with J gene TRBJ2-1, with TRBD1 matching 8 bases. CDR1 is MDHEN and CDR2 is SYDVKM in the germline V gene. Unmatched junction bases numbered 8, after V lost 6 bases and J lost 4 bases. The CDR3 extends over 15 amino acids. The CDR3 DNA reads TGTGCCAGCAGGCCAGGGGGCAGAGCGTACAATGAGCAGTTCTTC. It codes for CASRPGGRAYNEQFF.

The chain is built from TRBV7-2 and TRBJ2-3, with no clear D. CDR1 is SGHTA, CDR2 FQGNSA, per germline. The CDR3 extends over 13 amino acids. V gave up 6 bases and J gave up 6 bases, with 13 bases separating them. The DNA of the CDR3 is TGTGCCAGCAGACCCGCCGACGGTGATACGCAGTATTTT. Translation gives CASRPADGDTQYF.

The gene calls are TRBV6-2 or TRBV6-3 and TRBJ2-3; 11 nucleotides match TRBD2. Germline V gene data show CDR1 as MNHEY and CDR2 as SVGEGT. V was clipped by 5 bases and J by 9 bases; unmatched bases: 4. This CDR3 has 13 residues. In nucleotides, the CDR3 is TGTGCCAGCAGTCCCGGGACTAGCGGCACGCAGTATTTT. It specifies CASSPGTSGTQYF.

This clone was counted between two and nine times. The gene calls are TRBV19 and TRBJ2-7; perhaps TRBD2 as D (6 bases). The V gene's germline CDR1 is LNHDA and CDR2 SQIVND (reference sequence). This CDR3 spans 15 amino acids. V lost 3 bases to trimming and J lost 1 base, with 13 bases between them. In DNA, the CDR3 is TGTGCCAGTAGTATCGGGACTTTAGATTCCTACGAGCAGTACTTC. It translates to CASSIGTLDSYEQYF.

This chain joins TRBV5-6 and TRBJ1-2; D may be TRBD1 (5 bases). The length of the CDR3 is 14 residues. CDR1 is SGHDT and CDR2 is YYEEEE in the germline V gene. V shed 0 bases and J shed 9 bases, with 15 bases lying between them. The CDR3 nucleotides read TGTGCCAGCAGCTTGGACAGGACGGAGAATCGCTACACCTTC. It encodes CASSLDRTENRYTF.

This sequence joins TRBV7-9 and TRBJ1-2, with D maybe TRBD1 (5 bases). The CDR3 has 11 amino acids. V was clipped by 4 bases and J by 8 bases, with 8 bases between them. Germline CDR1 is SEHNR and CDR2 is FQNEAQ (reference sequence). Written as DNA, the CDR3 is TGTGCCAGCAGCTCATACAGGGGCTACACCTTC. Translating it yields CASSSYRGYTF.

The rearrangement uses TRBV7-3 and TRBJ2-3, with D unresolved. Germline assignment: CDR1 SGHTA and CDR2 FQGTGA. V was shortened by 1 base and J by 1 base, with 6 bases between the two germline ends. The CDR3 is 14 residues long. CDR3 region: CASSLNSGTDTQYF. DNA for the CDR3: TGTGCCAGCAGCTTAAATAGTGGCACAGATACGCAGTATTTT.

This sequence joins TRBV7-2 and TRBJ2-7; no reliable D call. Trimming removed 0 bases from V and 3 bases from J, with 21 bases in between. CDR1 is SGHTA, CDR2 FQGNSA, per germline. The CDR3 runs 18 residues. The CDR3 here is CASSLASRSKVSYYEQYF. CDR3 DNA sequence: TGTGCCAGCAGCTTAGCCTCCCGGTCAAAAGTTTCCTACTACGAGCAGTACTTC.

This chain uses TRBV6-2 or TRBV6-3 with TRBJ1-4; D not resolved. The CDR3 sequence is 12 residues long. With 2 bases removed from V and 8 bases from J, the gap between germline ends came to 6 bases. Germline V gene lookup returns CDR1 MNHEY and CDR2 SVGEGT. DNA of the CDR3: TGTGCCAGCAGTTACGCAGGCGAAAAACTGTTTTTT. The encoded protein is CASSYAGEKLFF.

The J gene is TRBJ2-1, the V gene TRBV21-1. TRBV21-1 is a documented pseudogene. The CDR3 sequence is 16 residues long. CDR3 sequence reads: CASSMPGPCSYNEQFF. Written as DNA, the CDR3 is TGTGCCAGCAGCATGCCGGGCCCGTGCTCCTACAATGAGCAGTTCTTC.

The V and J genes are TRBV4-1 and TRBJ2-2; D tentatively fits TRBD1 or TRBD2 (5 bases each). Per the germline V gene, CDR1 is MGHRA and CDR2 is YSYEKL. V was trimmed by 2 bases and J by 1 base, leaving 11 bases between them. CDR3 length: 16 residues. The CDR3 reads CASSQPERGNTGELFF. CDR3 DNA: TGCGCCAGCAGCCAACCGGAGAGGGGGAACACCGGGGAGCTGTTTTTT.

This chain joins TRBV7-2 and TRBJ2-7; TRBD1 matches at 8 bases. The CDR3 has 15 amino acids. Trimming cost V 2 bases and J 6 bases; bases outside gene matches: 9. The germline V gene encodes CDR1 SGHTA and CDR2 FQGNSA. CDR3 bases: TGTGCCAGCAGCTTAATGAGGACAGGGACCGGCGAGCAGTACTTC. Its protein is CASSLMRTGTGEQYF. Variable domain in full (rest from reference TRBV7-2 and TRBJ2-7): GAGVSQSPSNKVTEKGKDVELRCDPISGHTALYWYRQSLGQGLEFLIYFQGNSAPDKSGLPSDRFSAERTGGSVSTLTIQRTQQEDSAVYLCASSLMRTGTGEQYFGPGTRLTVT.

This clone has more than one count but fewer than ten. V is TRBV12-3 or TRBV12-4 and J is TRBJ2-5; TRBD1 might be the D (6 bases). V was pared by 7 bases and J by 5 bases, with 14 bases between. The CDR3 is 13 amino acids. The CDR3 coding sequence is TGTGCCAGCACCAAGGCAGGGGATGAGACCCAGTACTTC. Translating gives CASTKAGDETQYF.

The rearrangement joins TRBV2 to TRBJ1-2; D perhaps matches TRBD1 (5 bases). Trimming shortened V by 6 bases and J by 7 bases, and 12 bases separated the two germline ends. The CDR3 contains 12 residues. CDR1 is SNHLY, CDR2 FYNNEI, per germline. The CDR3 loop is CASSEGNGGYTF. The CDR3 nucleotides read TGTGCCAGCAGCGAGGGGAATGGTGGCTACACCTTC.

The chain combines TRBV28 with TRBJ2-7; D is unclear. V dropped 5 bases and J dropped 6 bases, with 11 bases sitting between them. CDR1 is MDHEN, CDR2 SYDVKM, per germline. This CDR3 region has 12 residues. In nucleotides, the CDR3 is TGTGCCAGCAGTACCAGTGGATCCGAGCAGTACTTC. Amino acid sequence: CASSTSGSEQYF.

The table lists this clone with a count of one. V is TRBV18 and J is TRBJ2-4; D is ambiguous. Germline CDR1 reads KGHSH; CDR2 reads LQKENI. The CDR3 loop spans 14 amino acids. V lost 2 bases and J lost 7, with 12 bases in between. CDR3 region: CASSPAVVDNIQYF. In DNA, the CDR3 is TGTGCCAGCTCACCAGCCGTAGTCGATAACATTCAGTACTTC. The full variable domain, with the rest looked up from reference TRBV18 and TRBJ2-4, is NAGVMQNPRHLVRRRGQEARLRCSPMKGHSHVYWYRQLPEEGLKFMVYLQKENIIDESGMPKERFSAEFPKEGPSILRIQQVVRGDSAAYFCASSPAVVDNIQYFGAGTRLSVL.

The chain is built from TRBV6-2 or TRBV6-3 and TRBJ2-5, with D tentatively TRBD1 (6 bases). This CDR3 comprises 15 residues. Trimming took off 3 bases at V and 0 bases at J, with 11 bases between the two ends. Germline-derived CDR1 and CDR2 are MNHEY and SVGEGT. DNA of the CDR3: TGTGCCAGCAGTTATTTAGGACAGTACCAAGAGACCCAGTACTTC. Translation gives CASSYLGQYQETQYF.